What follows describes a single T cell receptor (beta chain). The sample originates from a study of blood T cell repertoires in COVID-19. Study-wide context: Some COVID-19 samples were acute and others convalescent; all came from the United States, Italy and Spain.

The germline V gene encodes CDR1 MNHEY and CDR2 SMNVEV (reference sequence). The CDR3 consists of 15 residues. Per the authors' pipeline: Cell counts per sample came from amplifying reference gene primers. Produced via immunoSEQ multiplex PCR; TCRdb's table is partial and in-frame only. V, J and clone size derive from that table, while D and trimming were established from the DNA sequence. The sample carries about 67,000 clones, roughly nine tenths recorded once. Sequencing input: peripheral blood. V is TRBV27 and J is TRBJ1-6, with a possible D match to TRBD1 (6 bases). This clonotype was obtained from an elderly woman with acute or convalescent COVID-19. CDR3 nucleotides: TGTGCGACGCAAGAGAGGGGGTCCTATAATTCACCCCTCCACTTT. Encoded protein: CATQERGSYNSPLHF.